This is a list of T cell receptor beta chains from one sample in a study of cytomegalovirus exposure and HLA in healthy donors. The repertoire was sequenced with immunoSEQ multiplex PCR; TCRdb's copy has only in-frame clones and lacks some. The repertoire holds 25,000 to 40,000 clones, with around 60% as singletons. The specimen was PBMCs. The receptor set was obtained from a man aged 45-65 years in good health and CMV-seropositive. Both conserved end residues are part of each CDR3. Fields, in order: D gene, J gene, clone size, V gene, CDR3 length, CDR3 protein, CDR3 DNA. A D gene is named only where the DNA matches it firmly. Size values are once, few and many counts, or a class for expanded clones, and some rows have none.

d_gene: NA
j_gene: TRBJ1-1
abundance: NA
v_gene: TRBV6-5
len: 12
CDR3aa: CASSYSGSEAFF
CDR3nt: TGTGCCAGCAGTTACTCCGGGTCTGAAGCTTTCTTT

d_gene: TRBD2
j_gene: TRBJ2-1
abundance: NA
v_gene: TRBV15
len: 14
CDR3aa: CATSRLFSGMEQFF
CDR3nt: TGTGCCACCAGCAGGCTTTTTAGCGGGATGGAGCAGTTCTTC

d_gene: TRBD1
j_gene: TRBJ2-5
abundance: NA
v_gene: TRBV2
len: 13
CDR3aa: CASSEVGGRTQYF
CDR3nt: TGTGCCAGCAGTGAAGTAGGGGGCCGGACCCAGTACTTC

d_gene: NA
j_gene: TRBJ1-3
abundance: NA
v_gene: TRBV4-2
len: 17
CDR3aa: CASGPVTGRSSGNTIYF
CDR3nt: TGTGCCAGTGGCCCCGTAACAGGACGCAGCTCTGGAAACACCATATATTTT

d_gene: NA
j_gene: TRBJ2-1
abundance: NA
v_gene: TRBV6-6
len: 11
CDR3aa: CASEGSNEQFF
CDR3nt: TGTGCCAGCGAGGGTAGCAATGAGCAGTTCTTC

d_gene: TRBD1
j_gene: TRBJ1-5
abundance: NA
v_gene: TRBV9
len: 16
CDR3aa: CASSVVKNRGSQPQHF
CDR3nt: TGTGCCAGCAGCGTAGTAAAGAACAGGGGCTCTCAGCCCCAGCATTTT

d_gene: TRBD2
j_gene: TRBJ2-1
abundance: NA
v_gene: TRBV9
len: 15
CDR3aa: CASSRVAGSRNEQFF
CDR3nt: TGTGCCAGCAGCCGGGTAGCGGGGAGCCGGAATGAGCAGTTCTTC

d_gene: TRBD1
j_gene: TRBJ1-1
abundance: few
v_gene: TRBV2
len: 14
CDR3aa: CASREQGARTEAFF
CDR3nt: TGTGCCAGCAGAGAACAGGGGGCGAGGACTGAAGCTTTCTTT

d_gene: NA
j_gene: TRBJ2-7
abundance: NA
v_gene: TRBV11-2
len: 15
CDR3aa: CASSLEGLDSYEQYF
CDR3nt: TGTGCCAGCAGCTTAGAAGGACTGGATTCCTACGAGCAGTACTTC

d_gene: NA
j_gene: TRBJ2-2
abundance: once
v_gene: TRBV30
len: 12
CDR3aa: CAWSIAAGELFF
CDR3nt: TGTGCCTGGTCTATAGCCGCCGGGGAGCTGTTTTTT

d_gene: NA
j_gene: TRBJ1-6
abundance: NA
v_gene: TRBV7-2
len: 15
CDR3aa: CASSQGKVRNSPLHF
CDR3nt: TGTGCCAGCAGCCAGGGTAAAGTCCGGAATTCACCCCTCCACTTT

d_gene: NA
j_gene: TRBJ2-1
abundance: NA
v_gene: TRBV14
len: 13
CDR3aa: CASSPTRAREQFF
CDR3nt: TGTGCCAGCAGCCCTACTAGGGCGAGGGAGCAGTTCTTC

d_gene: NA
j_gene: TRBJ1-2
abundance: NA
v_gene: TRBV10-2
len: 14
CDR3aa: CASRQTAAGYGYTF
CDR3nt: TGCGCCAGCAGACAAACAGCAGCTGGGTATGGCTACACCTTC

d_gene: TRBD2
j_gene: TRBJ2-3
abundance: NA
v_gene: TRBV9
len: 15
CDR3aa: CASSVAGGLTDTQYF
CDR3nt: TGTGCCAGCAGCGTAGCGGGGGGACTCACAGATACGCAGTATTTT

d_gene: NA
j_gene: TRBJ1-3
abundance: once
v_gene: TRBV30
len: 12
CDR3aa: CAWTLSGNTIYF
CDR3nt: TGTGCCTGGACCCTCTCTGGAAACACCATATATTTT

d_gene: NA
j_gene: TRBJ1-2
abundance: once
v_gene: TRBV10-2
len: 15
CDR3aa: CASSGLGHSAYGYTF
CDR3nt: TGCGCCAGCAGTGGACTAGGACACTCCGCCTATGGCTACACCTTC

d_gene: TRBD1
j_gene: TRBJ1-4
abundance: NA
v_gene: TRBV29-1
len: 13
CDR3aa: CSAEPGQGEKLFF
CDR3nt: TGCAGCGCGGAACCGGGACAGGGTGAAAAACTGTTTTTT

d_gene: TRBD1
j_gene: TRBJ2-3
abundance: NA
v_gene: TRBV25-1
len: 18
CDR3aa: CASSERPGTGRSTDTQYF
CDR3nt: TGTGCCAGCAGTGAACGGCCGGGGACAGGGAGGAGCACAGATACGCAGTATTTT

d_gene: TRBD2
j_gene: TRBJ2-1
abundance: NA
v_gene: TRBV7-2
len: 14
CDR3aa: CASKGLAGVGEQFF
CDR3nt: TGTGCCAGCAAGGGACTAGCGGGAGTCGGTGAGCAGTTCTTC

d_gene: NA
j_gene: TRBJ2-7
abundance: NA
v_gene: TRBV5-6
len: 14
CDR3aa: CASSWAGQPYEQYF
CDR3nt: TGTGCCAGCAGCTGGGCGGGGCAGCCCTACGAGCAGTACTTC

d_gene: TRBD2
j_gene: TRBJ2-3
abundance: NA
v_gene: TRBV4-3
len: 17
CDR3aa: CASSHSGSGDLTDTQYF
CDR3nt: TGCGCCAGCAGCCACTCAGGCAGCGGGGACCTCACAGATACGCAGTATTTT

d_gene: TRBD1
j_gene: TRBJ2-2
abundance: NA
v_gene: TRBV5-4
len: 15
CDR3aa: CASSSGTVNTGELFF
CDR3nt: TGTGCCAGCAGCTCCGGGACAGTGAACACCGGGGAGCTGTTTTTT

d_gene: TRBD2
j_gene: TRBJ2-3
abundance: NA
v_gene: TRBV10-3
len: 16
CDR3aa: CAISEMASGGSDTQYF
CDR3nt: TGTGCCATCAGTGAGATGGCTAGCGGGGGTTCAGATACGCAGTATTTT

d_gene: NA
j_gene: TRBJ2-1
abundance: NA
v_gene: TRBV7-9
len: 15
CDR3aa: CASSLDTGTYNEQFF
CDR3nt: TGTGCCAGCAGCTTAGATACAGGTACCTACAATGAGCAGTTCTTC

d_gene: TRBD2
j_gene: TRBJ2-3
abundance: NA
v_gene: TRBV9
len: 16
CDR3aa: CASSPHLAGGTDTQYF
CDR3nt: TGTGCCAGCAGCCCCCATCTAGCGGGGGGCACAGATACGCAGTATTTT

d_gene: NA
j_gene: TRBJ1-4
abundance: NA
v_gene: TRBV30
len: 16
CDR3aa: CAWSALTTGFNEKLFF
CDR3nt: TGTGCCTGGAGTGCCCTGACGACAGGTTTTAATGAAAAACTGTTTTTT

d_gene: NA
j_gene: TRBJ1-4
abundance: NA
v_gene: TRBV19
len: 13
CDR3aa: CASYEGGTEKLFF
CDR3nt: TGTGCCAGTTATGAGGGCGGGACGGAAAAACTGTTTTTT

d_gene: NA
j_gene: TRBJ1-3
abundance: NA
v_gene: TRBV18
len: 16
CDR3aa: CASSPLDWSSGNTIYF
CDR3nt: TGTGCCAGCTCACCCCTCGACTGGAGCTCTGGAAACACCATATATTTT

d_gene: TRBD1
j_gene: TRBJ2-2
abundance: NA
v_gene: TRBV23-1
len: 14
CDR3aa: CASPGTGEAGELFF
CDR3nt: TGCGCCAGCCCCGGGACAGGGGAGGCCGGGGAGCTGTTTTTT

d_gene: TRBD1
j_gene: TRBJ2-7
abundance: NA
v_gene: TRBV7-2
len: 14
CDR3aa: CASSFSGQYYEQYF
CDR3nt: TGTGCCAGCAGCTTTTCGGGACAGTACTACGAGCAGTACTTC

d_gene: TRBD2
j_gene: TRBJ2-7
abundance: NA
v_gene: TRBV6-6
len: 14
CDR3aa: CASSVTSGSYEQYF
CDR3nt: TGTGCCAGCAGTGTGACTAGCGGGAGTTACGAGCAGTACTTC

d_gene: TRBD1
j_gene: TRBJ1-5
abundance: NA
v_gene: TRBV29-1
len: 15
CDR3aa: CSVGWGGTGNQPQHF
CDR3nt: TGCAGCGTTGGTTGGGGCGGGACAGGCAATCAGCCCCAGCATTTT

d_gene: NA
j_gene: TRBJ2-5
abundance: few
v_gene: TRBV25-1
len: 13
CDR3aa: CASSDRVKETQYF
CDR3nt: TGTGCCAGCAGTGATCGGGTGAAAGAGACCCAGTACTTC

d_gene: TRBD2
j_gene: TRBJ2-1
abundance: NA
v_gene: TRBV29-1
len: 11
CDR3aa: CSVGAGDEQFF
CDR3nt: TGCAGCGTTGGAGCGGGGGATGAGCAGTTCTTC

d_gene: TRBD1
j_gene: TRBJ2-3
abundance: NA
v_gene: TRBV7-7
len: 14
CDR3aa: CASSSTGGSDTQYF
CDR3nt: TGTGCTAGCAGTTCGACAGGGGGTTCAGATACGCAGTATTTT

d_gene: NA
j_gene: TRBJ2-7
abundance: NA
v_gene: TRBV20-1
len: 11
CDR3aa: CSLGASYEQYF
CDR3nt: TGCAGTCTAGGGGCCTCCTACGAGCAGTACTTC

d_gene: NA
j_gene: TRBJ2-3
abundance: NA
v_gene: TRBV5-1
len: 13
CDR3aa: CASSWSGTDTQYF
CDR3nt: TGCGCCAGCAGCTGGAGCGGCACAGATACGCAGTATTTT

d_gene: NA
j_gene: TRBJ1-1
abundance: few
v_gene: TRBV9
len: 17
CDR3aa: CASSVGVSSAMNTEAFF
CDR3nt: TGTGCCAGCAGCGTAGGAGTGTCCAGCGCTATGAACACTGAAGCTTTCTTT

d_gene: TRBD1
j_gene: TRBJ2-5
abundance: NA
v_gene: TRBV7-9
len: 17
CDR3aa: CASSSWTGGRNQETQYF
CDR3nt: TGTGCCAGCAGCTCTTGGACAGGCGGCAGAAACCAAGAGACCCAGTACTTC

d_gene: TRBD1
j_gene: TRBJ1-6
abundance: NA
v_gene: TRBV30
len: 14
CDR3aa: CAWSAGQESSPLHF
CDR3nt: TGTGCCTGGAGTGCGGGACAGGAGTCTTCACCCCTCCACTTT

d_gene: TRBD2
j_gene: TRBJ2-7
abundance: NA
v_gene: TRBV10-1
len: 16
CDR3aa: CASSESPGTSGYEQYF
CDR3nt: TGCGCCAGCAGTGAGTCGCCCGGGACTAGCGGCTACGAGCAGTACTTC

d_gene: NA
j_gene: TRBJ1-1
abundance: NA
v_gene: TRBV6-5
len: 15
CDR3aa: CASSYSGPPQGEAFF
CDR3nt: TGTGCCAGCAGTTACTCCGGACCCCCCCAGGGTGAAGCTTTCTTT

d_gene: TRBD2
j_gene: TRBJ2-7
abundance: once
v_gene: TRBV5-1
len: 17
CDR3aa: CASSLESAGLGIYEQYF
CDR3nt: TGCGCCAGCAGCTTGGAATCCGCGGGACTAGGTATCTACGAGCAGTACTTC

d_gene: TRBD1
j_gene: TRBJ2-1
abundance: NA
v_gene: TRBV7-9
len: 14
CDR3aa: CASSSQRDSSEQFF
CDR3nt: TGTGCCAGCAGCTCCCAAAGGGACAGTAGCGAGCAGTTCTTC